This T cell receptor beta chain was documented in a study of CD8 T cells in ankylosing spondylitis. Study results and limitations: From matched ankylosing spondylitis synovial fluid, disease-linked clones were reportedly recovered at significantly enriched levels. Relatively rare in peripheral blood, disease-linked clones were also CD8+. Seemingly distinctive of ankylosing spondylitis blood was a TCR beta motif formed by eight highly homologous variants.

Quantitative 5'-RACE with molecular barcodes was used to make the TCR beta libraries. TCRdb fed the 5' RACE reads into MiXCR, producing one record per CDR3 protein. The sample has around 430,000 distinct CDR3 sequences, 17% seen once. Germline CDR1 SGHDT, CDR2 YYEEEE. V was pared by 1 base and J by 4 bases, with 8 bases of the junction left unmatched. CDR3 length: 16 amino acids. Turning to this clonotype: What it recognizes is unknown.

The source is a male donor with ankylosing spondylitis. The V gene is TRBV5-6, the J gene TRBJ2-3; 8 bases align to TRBD2. The sequenced material came from blood, either unsorted or a sorted T cell fraction (not recorded which). CDR3 nucleotides: TGTGCCAGCAGCTTGCGGCCGACTAGCGCCCCAGATACGCAGTATTTT. This encodes CASSLRPTSAPDTQYF.